These 26 T cell receptor beta chains originate from one sample sequenced in a study of Ad26.COV2.S vaccination and SARS-CoV-2 variants. This sample's treatment: some 20 received Ad26.COV2.S at low or high dose, single or two shots; roughly five received placebo; per-sample allocation not given. It was on day 63 after the first vaccine or placebo injection that samples were taken. Repertoires were generated with immunoSEQ multiplex PCR, while TCRdb's copy carries only in-frame clones and drops some. The table lists approximately 420,000 clones, roughly 90% of them singletons. The material was peripheral blood, obtained in a trial of Ad26.COV2.S vaccine versus placebo. The receptors originated from a person aged 18-60 years who received the Ad26.COV2.S COVID-19 vaccine or a placebo.

The rearrangement uses TRBV7-6 and TRBJ2-7; D is perhaps TRBD2 (6 bases). The CDR3 is made up of 15 amino acids. V was shortened by 1 base and J by 3 bases, with 13 bases between the two germline ends. Germline V gene lookup returns CDR1 SGHVS and CDR2 FNYEAQ. The DNA for the CDR3 is TGTGCCAGCAGCTTAGAAACCGGGACTTTCTACGAGCAGTACTTC. Translation: CASSLETGTFYEQYF.

The genes are TRBV5-1 and TRBJ2-7; 11 bases map to TRBD1. Germline assignment: CDR1 SGHRS and CDR2 YFSETQ. The CDR3 extends over 16 amino acids. V gave up 0 bases and J gave up 4 bases; unmatched junction bases: 6. The CDR3 region is CASSLDRTGGGYEQYF. DNA for the CDR3: TGCGCCAGCAGCTTGGATAGGACAGGGGGCGGGTACGAGCAGTACTTC.

V usage is TRBV28 and J usage is TRBJ2-1; 7 bases match TRBD2. The V and J ends lost 6 bases and 5 bases, in that order; junction bases with no gene match: 13. The CDR3 length is 16 residues. The germline gives CDR1 MDHEN, CDR2 SYDVKM. CDR3 sequence: CASSSWGGRGDNEQFF. The CDR3 DNA follows: TGTGCCAGCAGCTCCTGGGGGGGGAGAGGAGACAATGAGCAGTTCTTC.

The chain joins TRBV19 to TRBJ1-2, with TRBD1 identical over 12 bases. Germline lookup yields CDR1 LNHDA and CDR2 SQIVND (reference sequence). The CDR3 sequence is 12 residues long. With V trimmed by 3 bases and J by 13 bases, 3 bases remained unmatched. The DNA for the CDR3 is TGTGCCAGTAGTATCGGGACAGGGGGCCTCACCTTC. It translates to CASSIGTGGLTF.

The rearrangement links TRBV29-1 to TRBJ2-7; D not resolved. Trimming stripped 0 bases from V and 0 bases from J, with 6 bases between. The CDR3 is 13 residues long. Germline V gene lookup returns CDR1 SQVTM and CDR2 ANQGSEA. This CDR3 is CSVEDWASYEQYF. In nucleotides, the CDR3 is TGCAGCGTTGAAGATTGGGCCTCCTACGAGCAGTACTTC.

The chain combines TRBV6-6 with TRBJ2-6, with D perhaps matching TRBD1 (6 bases). The CDR3 runs to 15 residues. Trimming left V 5 bases short and J 2 bases short, with 10 bases between. Germline V gene lookup returns CDR1 MNHNY and CDR2 SVGAGI (reference sequence). DNA of the CDR3: TGTGCCAGCAGTATACAGGGTACTGGGGCCAACGTCCTGACTTTC. Translated, it gives CASSIQGTGANVLTF.

This clone was seen just once. The chain recombines TRBV6-5 with TRBJ1-5; D is unclear. Germline CDR1 and CDR2: MNHEY and SVGAGI. The CDR3 sequence is 15 residues long. V was clipped by 6 bases and J by 0 bases, with 12 bases between them. The CDR3 sequence: CASRRWTDSNQPQHF. The DNA for the CDR3 is TGTGCCAGCAGACGATGGACGGATAGCAATCAGCCCCAGCATTTT.

V and J are TRBV7-6 and TRBJ2-7, with D maybe TRBD1 (5 bases). Germline V CDR1 and CDR2: SGHVS, FNYEAQ. The CDR3 covers 15 residues. V was pared by 1 base and J by 6 bases, with 16 bases between. CDR3 region: CASSLVSVGVSEQYF. In DNA form, the CDR3 reads TGTGCCAGCAGCTTAGTATCTGTAGGGGTGAGCGAGCAGTACTTC.

This clone has only a few counts. The V and J genes are TRBV13 and TRBJ1-6, with D possibly matching TRBD1 (5 bases). Germline CDR1 reads PRHDT; CDR2 reads FYEKMQ (reference sequence). V was trimmed by 6 bases and J by 0 bases, leaving 12 bases between them. The CDR3 spans 16 residues. CDR3 DNA: TGTGCCAGCAGGGTAGGGACCAGCTCCTATAATTCACCCCTCCACTTT. The encoded protein is CASRVGTSSYNSPLHF.

V is TRBV27 and J is TRBJ1-5; TRBD1 is a possible D gene (5 bases). The CDR3 extends over 16 amino acids. V lost 4 bases and J lost 5, with 18 bases in between. CDR1 is MNHEY, CDR2 SMNVEV, per germline (reference sequence). DNA for the CDR3: TGTGCCAGCAGTTCCCTGCCAGGGTCTTACGATCAGCCCCAGCATTTT. Its protein is CASSSLPGSYDQPQHF.

This chain connects TRBV5-1 to TRBJ2-7; 9 positions match TRBD1. J gave up 3 bases and V 4 bases, and 5 bases lay outside the gene matches. The CDR3 spans 14 residues. CDR1 SGHRS and CDR2 YFSETQ come from the germline V gene. CDR3 sequence: CASSRTGDVYEQYF. For the CDR3, the DNA is TGCGCCAGCAGCCGGACAGGGGATGTCTACGAGCAGTACTTC. Full variable domain (rest looked up from reference TRBV5-1 and TRBJ2-7): KAGVTQTPRYLIKTRGQQVTLSCSPISGHRSVSWYQQTPGQGLQFLFEYFSETQRNKGNFPGRFSGRQFSNSRSEMNVSTLELGDSALYLCASSRTGDVYEQYFGPGTRLTVT.

The chain has TRBV27 and TRBJ1-6; maybe TRBD1 (5 bases). This CDR3 comprises 13 residues. Germline CDR1 reads MNHEY; CDR2 reads SMNVEV (reference sequence). V gave up 7 bases and J gave up 7 bases, with 11 bases separating them. DNA for the CDR3: TGTGCCAGCAACCGAGGGACCAATTCACCCCTCCACTTT. Protein: CASNRGTNSPLHF.

The gene calls are TRBV25-1 and TRBJ2-5; D ambiguous. V was trimmed by 2 bases and J by 5 bases, leaving 9 bases between them. The CDR3 is 13 amino acids. Per germline, CDR1 MGHDK and CDR2 SYGVNS. CDR3 sequence reads: CASSERPVETQYF. The DNA for the CDR3 is TGTGCCAGCAGTGAACGCCCTGTGGAGACCCAGTACTTC.

The chain has TRBV19 and TRBJ2-7; D is unresolved. Trimming pared 5 bases from V and 5 bases from J, leaving 13 bases between. The CDR3 runs 13 residues. Germline CDR1 is LNHDA and CDR2 is SQIVND (reference sequence). This CDR3 is CASSAPRMDEQYF. As DNA, the CDR3 is TGTGCCAGTAGTGCACCCAGGATGGACGAGCAGTACTTC.

The chain joins TRBV28 to TRBJ2-7; 7 bases align to TRBD1. The length of the CDR3 is 15 residues. Germline loops: CDR1 MDHEN, CDR2 SYDVKM. The ends lost 6 bases at V and 0 bases at J; junction bases unmatched: 8. CDR3 DNA: TGTGCCAGCAGATTCGACAGGGTGCCCTCCTACGAGCAGTACTTC. Amino acid sequence: CASRFDRVPSYEQYF.

The CDR3 region is CASAPNRAHNEQFF. The DNA of the CDR3 is TGTGCCAGCGCCCCAAACAGGGCCCACAATGAGCAGTTCTTC. V is TRBV7-2 and J is TRBJ2-1; a possible D gene is TRBD1 (6 bases). V was shortened by 8 bases and J by 5 bases, with 16 bases between the two germline ends. CDR1 and CDR2 from the germline V gene are SGHTA and FQGNSA. The CDR3 loop spans 14 amino acids. Drawing the rest from reference TRBV7-2 and TRBJ2-1, the complete variable domain is GAGVSQSPSNKVTEKGKDVELRCDPISGHTALYWYRQSLGQGLEFLIYFQGNSAPDKSGLPSDRFSAERTGGSVSTLTIQRTQQEDSAVYLCASAPNRAHNEQFFGPGTRLTVL.

The chain combines TRBV19 with TRBJ1-5, with D unclear. The V end lost 1 base, the J end lost 5 bases, and 6 bases lay between the germline ends. The CDR3 contains 13 residues. Germline V gives CDR1 LNHDA, CDR2 SQIVND (reference sequence). The CDR3 bases are TGTGCCAGTAGTATAGCCCTCTATCAGCCCCAGCATTTT. Protein sequence: CASSIALYQPQHF.

This chain links TRBV10-3 with TRBJ2-5; maybe TRBD2 (6 bases). Germline assignment: CDR1 ENHRY and CDR2 SYGVKD. V lost 7 bases to trimming and J lost 4 bases, with 16 bases between them. The CDR3 loop spans 14 amino acids. The CDR3 here is CAIKASVLLETQYF. The CDR3 nucleotides are TGTGCCATCAAAGCTAGCGTACTATTAGAGACCCAGTACTTC.

This clone was recorded a few times. The chain has TRBV2 and TRBJ2-2; D gene ambiguous. The CDR3 consists of 15 residues. CDR1 is SNHLY, CDR2 FYNNEI, per germline. The ends were cut back, 3 bases at V and 2 bases at J, with 10 bases in the middle. The chain's CDR3 is CASSEFTSNTGELFF. DNA of the CDR3: TGTGCCAGCAGTGAGTTCACCAGCAACACCGGGGAGCTGTTTTTT.

This sequence joins TRBV27 and TRBJ1-5; D possibly corresponds to TRBD1 (5 bases). There are 16 residues in the CDR3. Germline CDR1 and CDR2: MNHEY and SMNVEV (reference sequence). The V end was cut by 6 bases, the J end by 2 bases, with 17 bases between. This chain's CDR3 is CASSERTGHGNQPQHF. DNA of the CDR3: TGTGCCAGCAGCGAGCGGACGGGGCATGGCAATCAGCCCCAGCATTTT.

The chain couples TRBV21-1 to TRBJ1-6; TRBD1, the table's D call, lacks a check against the DNA. TRBV21-1 is tagged as a pseudogene. The CDR3 runs to 19 residues. Here the CDR3 reads CASSKGKSGISSYNSPLHF. CDR3 nucleotides: TGTGCCAGCAGCAAAGGAAAGTCAGGCATTAGCTCCTATAATTCACCCCTCCACTTT.

The chain is built from TRBV7-2 and TRBJ2-2; 16 bases agree with TRBD2. CDR1 SGHTA and CDR2 FQGNSA come from the germline V gene. The trim removed 3 bases at V and 5 bases at J, leaving 6 bases unmatched. This CDR3 spans 18 amino acids. CDR3 coding DNA: TGTGCCAGCAGCTTCCCGGGACTAGCGGGGGGGCGAACCGGGGAGCTGTTTTTT. Its translation: CASSFPGLAGGRTGELFF.

This sequence joins TRBV2 and TRBJ2-5, with D maybe TRBD1 (6 bases). The CDR3 contains 16 residues. Per the germline V gene, CDR1 is SNHLY and CDR2 is FYNNEI. V was pared by 3 bases and J by 0 bases, with 14 bases between. As DNA, the CDR3 is TGTGCCAGCAGTGAGGACAGACGCGGGTACCAAGAGACCCAGTACTTC. Translation: CASSEDRRGYQETQYF.

As regards this clone: Other DNA sequences in the same sample also yield this CDR3. The CDR3 nucleotides are TGTGCCAGCAGCGTAGATAGCGGGGGATCTAGCACAGATACGCAGTATTTT. Translating gives CASSVDSGGSSTDTQYF. J is TRBJ2-3 and V is TRBV9; 9 nucleotides match TRBD2. Germline CDR1 SGDLS, CDR2 YYNGEE. V gave up 0 bases and J gave up 0 bases; unmatched junction bases: 5. This CDR3 is 17 amino acids long.

The J gene is TRBJ1-2, the V gene TRBV3-1 (or the pseudogene TRBV3-2), with unresolved D. The V end lost 0 bases, the J end lost 7 bases, and 12 bases lay between the germline ends. Germline CDR1 and CDR2: LGHDT and YNNKEL (reference sequence). There are 14 residues in the CDR3. In DNA form, the CDR3 reads TGTGCCAGCAGCCAAGATCACTTAGGGCGTGGCTACACCTTC. Translating it yields CASSQDHLGRGYTF.

The gene calls are TRBV19 and TRBJ1-2; 8 bases are a match to TRBD1. Germline V lookup: CDR1 LNHDA, CDR2 SQIVND (reference sequence). There are 14 residues in the CDR3. Trimming at V came to 4 bases and at J to 6 bases, leaving 7 bases not matched to a gene. CDR3 sequence: CASSNPAGGHGYTF. As DNA, the CDR3 is TGTGCCAGTAGTAATCCGGCAGGGGGCCATGGCTACACCTTC.